Sequencing of this TCR beta chain was carried out in a study of T cells after yellow fever vaccination. Study background: SMART-Seq v4 Ultra Low Input served to prepare low-cell-number fractions.

Comments on this clonotype: The antigen is unknown.

V was pared by 3 bases and J by 4 bases, with 17 bases between. Germline assignment: CDR1 SGHKS and CDR2 YYEKEE (reference sequence). This CDR3 is 17 amino acids long. Whole-study results and caveats: Though weaker, the secondary response peaked faster, on day 5 versus 15.

TCRdb ran MiXCR on the 5' RACE reads and lists one entry per CDR3 protein. The sample has around 530,000 distinct CDR3 sequences; 17% are singletons. The rearrangement uses TRBV5-5 and TRBJ1-6; D might be TRBD1 (5 bases). Specimen: PBMCs, collected less than 6 days after the first yellow fever vaccination. This TCR derives from a man aged 18 to 30 who received the YFV17D yellow fever vaccine. CDR3 sequence (DNA): TGTGCCAGCAGCTGGTCGACAGACGGAGAGTATAATTCACCCCTCCACTTT. Amino acids: CASSWSTDGEYNSPLHF.